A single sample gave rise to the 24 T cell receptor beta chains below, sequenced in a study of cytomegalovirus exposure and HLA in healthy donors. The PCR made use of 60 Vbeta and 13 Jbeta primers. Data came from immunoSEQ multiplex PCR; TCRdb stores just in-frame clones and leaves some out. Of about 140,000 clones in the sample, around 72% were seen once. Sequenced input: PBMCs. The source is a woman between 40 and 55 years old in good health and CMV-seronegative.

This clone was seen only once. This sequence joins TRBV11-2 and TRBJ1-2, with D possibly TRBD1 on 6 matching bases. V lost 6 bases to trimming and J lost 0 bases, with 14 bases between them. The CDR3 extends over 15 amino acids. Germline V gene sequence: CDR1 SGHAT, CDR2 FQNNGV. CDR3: CASRNFGTTNYGYTF. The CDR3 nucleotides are TGTGCCAGCAGGAACTTCGGGACAACTAACTATGGCTACACCTTC.

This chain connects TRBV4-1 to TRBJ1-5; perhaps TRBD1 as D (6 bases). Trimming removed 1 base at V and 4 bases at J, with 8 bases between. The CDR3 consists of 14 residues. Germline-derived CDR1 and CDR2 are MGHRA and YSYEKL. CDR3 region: CASSQGGPNQPQHF. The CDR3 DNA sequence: TGCGCCAGCAGCCAAGGGGGGCCGAATCAGCCCCAGCATTTT.

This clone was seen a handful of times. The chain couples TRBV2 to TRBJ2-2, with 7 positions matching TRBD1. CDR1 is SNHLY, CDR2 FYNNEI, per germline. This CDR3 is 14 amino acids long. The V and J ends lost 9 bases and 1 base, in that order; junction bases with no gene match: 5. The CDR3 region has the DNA TGTGCCAGAACAGGGGCGGGGAACACCGGGGAGCTGTTTTTT. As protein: CARTGAGNTGELFF.

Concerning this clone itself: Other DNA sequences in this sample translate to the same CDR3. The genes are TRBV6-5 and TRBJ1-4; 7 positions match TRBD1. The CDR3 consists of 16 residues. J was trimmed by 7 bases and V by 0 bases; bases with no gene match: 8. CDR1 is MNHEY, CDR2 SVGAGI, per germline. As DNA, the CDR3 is TGTGCCAGCAGTTACTCCACAGGGGTTGGTGCTGAAAAACTGTTTTTT. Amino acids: CASSYSTGVGAEKLFF.

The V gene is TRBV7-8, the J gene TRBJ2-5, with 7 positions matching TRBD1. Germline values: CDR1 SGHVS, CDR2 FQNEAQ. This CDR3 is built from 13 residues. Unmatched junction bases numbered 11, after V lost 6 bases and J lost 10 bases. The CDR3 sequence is CASSPQTPGGQYF. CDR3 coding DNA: TGTGCCAGCAGTCCTCAAACCCCAGGGGGCCAGTACTTC.

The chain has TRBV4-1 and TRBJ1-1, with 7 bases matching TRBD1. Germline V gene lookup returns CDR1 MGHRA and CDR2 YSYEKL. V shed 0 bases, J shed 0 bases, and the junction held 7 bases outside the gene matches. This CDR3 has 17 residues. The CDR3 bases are TGCGCCAGCAGCCAAGATATATCAGGACAGGTGAACACTGAAGCTTTCTTT. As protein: CASSQDISGQVNTEAFF.

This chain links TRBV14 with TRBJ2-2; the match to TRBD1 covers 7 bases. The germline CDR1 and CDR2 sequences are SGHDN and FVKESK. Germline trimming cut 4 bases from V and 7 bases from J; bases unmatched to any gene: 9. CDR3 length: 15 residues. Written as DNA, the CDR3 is TGTGCCAGCAGCCTGACAGGGCTTGCGGGCGGGGAGCTGTTTTTT. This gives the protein CASSLTGLAGGELFF.

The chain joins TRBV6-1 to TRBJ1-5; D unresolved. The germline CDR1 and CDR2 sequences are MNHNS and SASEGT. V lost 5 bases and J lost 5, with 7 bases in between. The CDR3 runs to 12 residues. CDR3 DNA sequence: TGTGCCAGCAGTTTCAGTGATCAGCCCCAGCATTTT. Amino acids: CASSFSDQPQHF.

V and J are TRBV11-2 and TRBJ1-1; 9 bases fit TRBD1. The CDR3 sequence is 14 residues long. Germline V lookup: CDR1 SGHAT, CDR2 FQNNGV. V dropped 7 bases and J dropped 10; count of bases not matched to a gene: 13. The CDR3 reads CASTLSGTGQGAFF. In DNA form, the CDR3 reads TGTGCCAGCACCCTATCTGGGACAGGGCAGGGAGCTTTCTTT.

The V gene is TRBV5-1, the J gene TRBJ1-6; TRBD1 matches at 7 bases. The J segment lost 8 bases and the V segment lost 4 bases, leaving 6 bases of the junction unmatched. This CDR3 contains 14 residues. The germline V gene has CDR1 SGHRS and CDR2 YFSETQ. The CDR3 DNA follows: TGCGCCAGCAGCCAACAGGGGAGCGATTCACCCCTCCACTTT. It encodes CASSQQGSDSPLHF.

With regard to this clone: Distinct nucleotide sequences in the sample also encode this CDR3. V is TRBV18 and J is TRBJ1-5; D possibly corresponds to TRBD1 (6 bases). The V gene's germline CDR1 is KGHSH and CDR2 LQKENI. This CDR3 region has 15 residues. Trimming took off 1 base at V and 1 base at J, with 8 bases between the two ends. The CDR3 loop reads CASSPRGLSNQPQHF. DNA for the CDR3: TGTGCCAGCTCACCACGGGGGCTAAGCAATCAGCCCCAGCATTTT.

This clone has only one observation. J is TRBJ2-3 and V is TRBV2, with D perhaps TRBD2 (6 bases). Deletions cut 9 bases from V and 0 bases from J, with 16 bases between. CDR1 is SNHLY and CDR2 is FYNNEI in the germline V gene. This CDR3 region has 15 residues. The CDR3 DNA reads TGTGCCAGTGGGAGGAAGGGCGCTAGCACAGATACGCAGTATTTT. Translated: CASGRKGASTDTQYF.

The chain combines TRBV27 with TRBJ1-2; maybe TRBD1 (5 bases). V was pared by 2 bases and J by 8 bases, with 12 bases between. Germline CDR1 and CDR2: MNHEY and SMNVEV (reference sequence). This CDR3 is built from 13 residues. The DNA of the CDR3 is TGTGCCAGCAGTTTAGAACCAGGGATCGGCTACACCTTC. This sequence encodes CASSLEPGIGYTF.

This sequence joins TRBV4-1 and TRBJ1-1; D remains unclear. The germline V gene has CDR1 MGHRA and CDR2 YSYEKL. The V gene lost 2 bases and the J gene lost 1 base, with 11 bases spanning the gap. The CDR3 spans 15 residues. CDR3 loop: CASSQRGIANTEAFF. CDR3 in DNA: TGCGCCAGCAGCCAAAGAGGAATAGCGAACACTGAAGCTTTCTTT.

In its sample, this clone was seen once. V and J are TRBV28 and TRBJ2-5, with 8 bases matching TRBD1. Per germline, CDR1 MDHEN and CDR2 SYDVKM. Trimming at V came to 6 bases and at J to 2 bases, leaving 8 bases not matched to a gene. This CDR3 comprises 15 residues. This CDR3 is CASSLGGQAQETQYF. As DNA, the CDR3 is TGTGCCAGCAGCCTAGGGGGACAGGCTCAAGAGACCCAGTACTTC.

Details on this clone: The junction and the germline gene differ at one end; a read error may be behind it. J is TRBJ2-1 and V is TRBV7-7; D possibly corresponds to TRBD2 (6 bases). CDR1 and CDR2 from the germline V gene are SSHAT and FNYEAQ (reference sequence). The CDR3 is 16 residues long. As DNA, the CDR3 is TGTGCTAGCAGCCCTGGGAGGCTCGTTACCTACAATGGGCAGTTCTTC. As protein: CASSPGRLVTYNGQFF.

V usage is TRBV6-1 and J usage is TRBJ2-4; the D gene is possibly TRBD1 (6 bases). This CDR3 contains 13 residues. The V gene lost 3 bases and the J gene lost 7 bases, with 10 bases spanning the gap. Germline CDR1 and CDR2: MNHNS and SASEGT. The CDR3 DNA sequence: TGTGCCAGCAGTGAGAACAGGGCCAACATTCAGTACTTC. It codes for CASSENRANIQYF.

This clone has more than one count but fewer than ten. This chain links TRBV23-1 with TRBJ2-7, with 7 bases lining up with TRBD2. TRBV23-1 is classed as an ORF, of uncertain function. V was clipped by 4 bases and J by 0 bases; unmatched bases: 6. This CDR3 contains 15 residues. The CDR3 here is CASSPQGGSSYEQYV. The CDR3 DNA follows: TGCGCCAGCAGTCCCCAGGGCGGGAGCTCCTACGAGCAGTACGTC.

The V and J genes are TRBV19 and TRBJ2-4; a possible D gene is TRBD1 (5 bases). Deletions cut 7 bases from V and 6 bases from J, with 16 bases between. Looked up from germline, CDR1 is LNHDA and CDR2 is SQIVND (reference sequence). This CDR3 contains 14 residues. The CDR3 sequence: CASKGFGALNIQYF. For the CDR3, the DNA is TGTGCCAGTAAGGGATTTGGGGCTTTAAACATTCAGTACTTC.

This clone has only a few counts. The CDR3 DNA follows: TGCGCCAGCAGCCTTATGGGAGAGAAGTTAGCTTTCTTT. Protein sequence: CASSLMGEKLAFF. The J gene is TRBJ1-1, the V gene TRBV5-1; D uncertain. The CDR3 is 13 amino acids. Between the trimmed V and J ends, which lost 4 bases and 10 bases, there was a span of 17 bases. Germline loops: CDR1 SGHRS, CDR2 YFSETQ. Using reference TRBV5-1 and TRBJ1-1 for the parts outside the CDR3, the full variable domain is KAGVTQTPRYLIKTRGQQVTLSCSPISGHRSVSWYQQTPGQGLQFLFEYFSETQRNKGNFPGRFSGRQFSNSRSEMNVSTLELGDSALYLCASSLMGEKLAFFGQGTRLTVV.

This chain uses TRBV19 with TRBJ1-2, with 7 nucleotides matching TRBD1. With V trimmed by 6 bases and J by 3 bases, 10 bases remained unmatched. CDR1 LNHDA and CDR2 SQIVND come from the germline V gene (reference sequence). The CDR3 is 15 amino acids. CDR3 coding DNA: TGTGCCAGTAGCTCACCTGGGGACAGCTACTATGGCTACACCTTC. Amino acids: CASSSPGDSYYGYTF.

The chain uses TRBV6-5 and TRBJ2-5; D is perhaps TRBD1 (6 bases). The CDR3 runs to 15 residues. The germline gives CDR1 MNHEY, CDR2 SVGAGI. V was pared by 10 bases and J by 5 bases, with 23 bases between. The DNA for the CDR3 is TGTGCCACGGGGCTAAGGCAGGGGTTTTGGGAGACCCAGTACTTC. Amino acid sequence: CATGLRQGFWETQYF.

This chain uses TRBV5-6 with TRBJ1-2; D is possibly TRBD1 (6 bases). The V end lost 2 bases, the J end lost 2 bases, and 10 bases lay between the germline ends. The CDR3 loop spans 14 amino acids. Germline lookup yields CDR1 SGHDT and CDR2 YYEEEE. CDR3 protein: CASSFYRANYGYTF. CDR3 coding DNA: TGTGCCAGCAGCTTTTACAGGGCCAACTATGGCTACACCTTC. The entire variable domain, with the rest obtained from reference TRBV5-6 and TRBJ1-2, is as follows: DAGVTQSPTHLIKTRGQQVTLRCSPKSGHDTVSWYQQALGQGPQFIFQYYEEEERQRGNFPDRFSGHQFPNYSSELNVNALLLGDSALYLCASSFYRANYGYTFGSGTRLTVV.

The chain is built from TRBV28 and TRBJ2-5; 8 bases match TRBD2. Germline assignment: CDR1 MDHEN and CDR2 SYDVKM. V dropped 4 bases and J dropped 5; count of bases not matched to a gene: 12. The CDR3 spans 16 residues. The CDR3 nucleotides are TGTGCCAGCAGTTCATTTAAACTAGCGGTCGGGGAGACCCAGTACTTC. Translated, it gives CASSSFKLAVGETQYF.